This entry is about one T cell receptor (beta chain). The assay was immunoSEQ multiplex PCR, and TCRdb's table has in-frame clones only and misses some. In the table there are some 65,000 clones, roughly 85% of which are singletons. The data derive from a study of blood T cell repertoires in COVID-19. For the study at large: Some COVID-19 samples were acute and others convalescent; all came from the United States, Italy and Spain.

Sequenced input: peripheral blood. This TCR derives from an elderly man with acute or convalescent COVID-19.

The CDR3 DNA sequence: TGTGCCAGCAGCATTCCGGGACTGTACTCAGATACGCAGTATTTT. Translating it yields CASSIPGLYSDTQYF. The chain links TRBV7-8 to TRBJ2-3; a weak D match, TRBD2 (6 bases). V lost 5 bases and J lost 4, with 16 bases in between. The CDR3 runs 15 residues. The germline CDR1 and CDR2 sequences are SGHVS and FQNEAQ.